The rows below give T cell receptor beta chains drawn from one sample of a study of blood T cell repertoires in COVID-19. Assay: immunoSEQ multiplex PCR; the TCRdb copy retains only in-frame clones and omits some. This sample has approximately 150,000 clones; 70% to 90% occur once, and the top ten carry less than 2%. Material: peripheral blood. These receptors all stem from a woman aged 55-70 years with acute or convalescent COVID-19. Each CDR3 is given with its conserved first and last residue. D genes are given only for firm matches. Clone size is not always given. Where it is, it says once, few, many or a class for expanded clones.

clone size: many; D gene: -; J gene: TRBJ1-1; V gene: TRBV29-1; CDR3 protein: CSVKAGGSTEAFF; CDR3 DNA: TGCAGCGTCAAGGCGGGGGGAAGCACTGAAGCTTTCTTT
clone size: -; D gene: -; J gene: TRBJ2-7; V gene: TRBV5-5; CDR3 protein: CASSLLAGANEQYF; CDR3 DNA: TGTGCCAGCAGCTTGTTGGCAGGGGCCAACGAGCAGTACTTC
clone size: -; D gene: TRBD1; J gene: TRBJ2-7; V gene: TRBV6-2/TRBV6-3; CDR3 protein: CASSYSGQGNPYEQYF; CDR3 DNA: TGTGCCAGCAGTTACTCTGGACAGGGAAACCCCTACGAGCAGTACTTC
clone size: -; D gene: TRBD1; J gene: TRBJ2-1; V gene: TRBV9; CDR3 protein: CASSVASYGTGAINEQFF; CDR3 DNA: TGTGCCAGCAGCGTAGCTAGTTACGGGACAGGGGCTATTAATGAGCAGTTCTTC
clone size: -; D gene: -; J gene: TRBJ1-5; V gene: TRBV19; CDR3 protein: CASSALLSNQPQHF; CDR3 DNA: TGTGCCAGTAGTGCCCTACTTAGCAATCAGCCCCAGCATTTT
clone size: few; D gene: TRBD1; J gene: TRBJ1-1; V gene: TRBV15; CDR3 protein: CATSSPDAWTGGRNTEAFF; CDR3 DNA: TGTGCCACCAGCAGTCCCGACGCCTGGACAGGGGGACGGAACACTGAAGCTTTCTTT
clone size: -; D gene: -; J gene: TRBJ1-2; V gene: TRBV7-3; CDR3 protein: CASSSGRGYGYTF; CDR3 DNA: TGTGCCAGCAGCTCCGGACGGGGCTATGGCTACACCTTC
clone size: once; D gene: TRBD2; J gene: TRBJ2-3; V gene: TRBV28; CDR3 protein: CASGIWAGGSTDTQYF; CDR3 DNA: TGTGCCAGCGGTATTTGGGCGGGGGGAAGCACAGATACGCAGTATTTT
clone size: -; D gene: -; J gene: TRBJ2-3; V gene: TRBV4-2; CDR3 protein: CASSQDGRTDTQYF; CDR3 DNA: TGTGCCAGCAGCCAAGACGGTCGCACAGATACGCAGTATTTT
clone size: -; D gene: TRBD1; J gene: TRBJ2-7; V gene: TRBV24-1; CDR3 protein: CATSGATGSYEQYF; CDR3 DNA: TGTGCCACCAGTGGGGCGACAGGGTCCTACGAGCAGTACTTC
clone size: -; D gene: TRBD2; J gene: TRBJ2-1; V gene: TRBV6-5; CDR3 protein: CSAGTSAREQFF; CDR3 DNA: TGTTCCGCCGGGACTAGCGCTAGGGAGCAGTTCTTC
clone size: -; D gene: TRBD1; J gene: TRBJ2-5; V gene: TRBV19; CDR3 protein: CASSMGTGGRETQYF; CDR3 DNA: TGTGCCAGTAGTATGGGGACAGGGGGCCGGGAGACCCAGTACTTC
clone size: few; D gene: -; J gene: TRBJ1-5; V gene: TRBV2; CDR3 protein: CASTPDSNQPQHF; CDR3 DNA: TGTGCCAGCACCCCAGATAGCAATCAGCCCCAGCATTTT
clone size: -; D gene: TRBD1; J gene: TRBJ1-6; V gene: TRBV6-5; CDR3 protein: CASNRDRSNSPLHF; CDR3 DNA: TGTGCCAGCAACCGGGACAGAAGCAATTCACCCCTCCACTTT
clone size: once; D gene: -; J gene: TRBJ1-1; V gene: TRBV19; CDR3 protein: CASSMATANTEAFF; CDR3 DNA: TGTGCCAGTAGTATGGCGACAGCGAACACTGAAGCTTTCTTT
clone size: -; D gene: -; J gene: TRBJ2-2; V gene: TRBV6-1; CDR3 protein: CASSEIGRGKGELFF; CDR3 DNA: TGTGCCAGCAGTGAGATCGGACGGGGGAAAGGGGAGCTGTTTTTT
clone size: -; D gene: TRBD1; J gene: TRBJ1-6; V gene: TRBV15; CDR3 protein: CATSSQGGNSPLHF; CDR3 DNA: TGTGCCACCAGCAGTCAGGGGGGTAATTCACCCCTCCACTTT
clone size: -; D gene: -; J gene: TRBJ1-3; V gene: TRBV25-1; CDR3 protein: CASSTPGTTGNTIYF; CDR3 DNA: TGTGCCAGCAGTACCCCAGGGACTACTGGAAACACCATATATTTT
clone size: -; D gene: -; J gene: TRBJ1-4; V gene: TRBV7-2; CDR3 protein: CASSLGFDSAGINEKLFF; CDR3 DNA: TGTGCCAGCAGCTTAGGGTTTGATTCGGCAGGGATCAATGAAAAACTGTTTTTT
clone size: -; D gene: -; J gene: TRBJ1-2; V gene: TRBV19; CDR3 protein: CASSIRVASSYGYTF; CDR3 DNA: TGTGCCAGTAGTATCCGGGTTGCGAGCTCCTATGGCTACACCTTC
clone size: -; D gene: TRBD2; J gene: TRBJ2-3; V gene: TRBV5-1; CDR3 protein: CASSIFGTSGGSGTDTQYF; CDR3 DNA: TGCGCCAGCAGCATTTTCGGGACTAGCGGGGGTAGTGGCACAGATACGCAGTATTTT
clone size: -; D gene: -; J gene: TRBJ1-2; V gene: TRBV7-2; CDR3 protein: CASSLAGGAASNYGYTF; CDR3 DNA: TGTGCCAGCAGCTTAGCGGGGGGGGCAGCTTCTAACTATGGCTACACCTTC
clone size: -; D gene: -; J gene: TRBJ1-1; V gene: TRBV19; CDR3 protein: CASDGGLNTEAFF; CDR3 DNA: TGTGCCAGCGACGGAGGACTGAACACTGAAGCTTTCTTT
clone size: -; D gene: -; J gene: TRBJ1-3; V gene: TRBV6-5; CDR3 protein: CASMGGYSGNTIYF; CDR3 DNA: TGTGCCAGCATGGGGGGTTACTCTGGAAACACCATATATTTT
clone size: -; D gene: -; J gene: TRBJ1-4; V gene: TRBV7-2; CDR3 protein: CASSLAPGIAEKLFF; CDR3 DNA: TGTGCCAGCAGCTTAGCGCCCGGGATTGCTGAAAAACTGTTTTTT
clone size: -; D gene: -; J gene: TRBJ2-3; V gene: TRBV7-3; CDR3 protein: CASSFLQGNQQYF; CDR3 DNA: TGTGCCAGCAGCTTCCTACAGGGTAATCAGCAGTATTTT
clone size: -; D gene: -; J gene: TRBJ1-2; V gene: TRBV30; CDR3 protein: CAWSVSGEVDGYTF; CDR3 DNA: TGTGCCTGGAGTGTTTCAGGGGAAGTGGATGGCTACACCTTC
clone size: -; D gene: -; J gene: TRBJ2-3; V gene: TRBV4-2; CDR3 protein: CASSLGKFAPGPRTDTQYF; CDR3 DNA: TGTGCCAGCAGCCTGGGCAAATTTGCACCCGGCCCGAGAACAGATACGCAGTATTTT
clone size: -; D gene: -; J gene: TRBJ2-3; V gene: TRBV6-2/TRBV6-3; CDR3 protein: CASSLRLPKNTDTQYF; CDR3 DNA: TGTGCCAGCAGTTTGAGGCTACCAAAAAACACAGATACGCAGTATTTT
clone size: -; D gene: TRBD1; J gene: TRBJ1-6; V gene: TRBV7-9; CDR3 protein: CASSPGTGSSPLHF; CDR3 DNA: TGTGCCAGCAGCCCAGGGACAGGGAGTTCACCCCTCCACTTT
clone size: -; D gene: -; J gene: TRBJ2-1; V gene: TRBV4-2; CDR3 protein: CASSQDRSAGDNEQFF; CDR3 DNA: TGTGCCAGCAGCCAAGATCGGTCCGCAGGGGACAATGAGCAGTTCTTC
clone size: -; D gene: -; J gene: TRBJ1-2; V gene: TRBV13; CDR3 protein: CASSYGRGALGYTF; CDR3 DNA: TGTGCCAGCAGTTACGGTCGGGGGGCGCTTGGCTACACCTTC
clone size: -; D gene: -; J gene: TRBJ1-2; V gene: TRBV3-1/TRBV3-2; CDR3 protein: CASLAGNGYTF; CDR3 DNA: TGTGCCAGTCTCGCAGGGAACGGCTACACCTTC
clone size: -; D gene: TRBD1; J gene: TRBJ1-2; V gene: TRBV28; CDR3 protein: CASRQTGGAGYGYTF; CDR3 DNA: TGTGCCAGCAGGCAGACAGGGGGCGCCGGCTATGGCTACACCTTC
clone size: -; D gene: TRBD1; J gene: TRBJ1-5; V gene: TRBV6-5; CDR3 protein: CASSRGTVSNQPQHF; CDR3 DNA: TGTGCCAGCAGTAGGGGGACAGTTAGCAATCAGCCCCAGCATTTT
clone size: -; D gene: TRBD1; J gene: TRBJ2-5; V gene: TRBV5-6; CDR3 protein: CASSLEFRQGMETQYF; CDR3 DNA: TGTGCCAGCAGCTTGGAGTTTCGACAGGGTATGGAGACCCAGTACTTC
clone size: -; D gene: TRBD1; J gene: TRBJ1-1; V gene: TRBV19; CDR3 protein: CASRVTGGGEAFF; CDR3 DNA: TGTGCCAGTAGGGTGACAGGGGGCGGAGAAGCTTTCTTT
clone size: -; D gene: -; J gene: TRBJ1-2; V gene: TRBV4-1; CDR3 protein: CASSQDGVGLYGYTF; CDR3 DNA: TGCGCCAGCAGCCAAGACGGAGTGGGACTCTATGGCTACACCTTC
clone size: -; D gene: TRBD2; J gene: TRBJ2-1; V gene: TRBV19; CDR3 protein: CASSMSGGAPYNEQFF; CDR3 DNA: TGTGCCAGTAGTATGAGCGGGGGGGCCCCGTACAATGAGCAGTTCTTC
clone size: once; D gene: -; J gene: TRBJ1-5; V gene: TRBV3-1/TRBV3-2; CDR3 protein: CASSQEFQAPTPQHF; CDR3 DNA: TGTGCCAGCAGCCAAGAATTCCAGGCGCCTACGCCCCAGCATTTT
clone size: -; D gene: -; J gene: TRBJ1-1; V gene: TRBV7-9; CDR3 protein: CASSLDSLLDEAFF; CDR3 DNA: TGTGCCAGCAGTTTGGACAGTTTGCTTGATGAAGCTTTCTTT
clone size: -; D gene: -; J gene: TRBJ1-5; V gene: TRBV2; CDR3 protein: CASSDSQVNQPQHF; CDR3 DNA: TGTGCCAGCAGTGATTCACAGGTTAATCAACCCCAGCATTTT
clone size: -; D gene: TRBD1; J gene: TRBJ1-5; V gene: TRBV2; CDR3 protein: CAGTGGNQPQHF; CDR3 DNA: TGTGCCGGAACAGGGGGCAATCAGCCCCAGCATTTT
clone size: -; D gene: -; J gene: TRBJ1-5; V gene: TRBV19; CDR3 protein: CASSRGGSNQPQHF; CDR3 DNA: TGTGCCAGTAGTAGGGGGGGGAGCAATCAGCCCCAGCATTTT
clone size: -; D gene: TRBD2; J gene: TRBJ2-3; V gene: TRBV28; CDR3 protein: CASSSGLAGVTDTQYF; CDR3 DNA: TGTGCCAGCAGTTCAGGACTAGCGGGGGTCACAGATACGCAGTATTTT